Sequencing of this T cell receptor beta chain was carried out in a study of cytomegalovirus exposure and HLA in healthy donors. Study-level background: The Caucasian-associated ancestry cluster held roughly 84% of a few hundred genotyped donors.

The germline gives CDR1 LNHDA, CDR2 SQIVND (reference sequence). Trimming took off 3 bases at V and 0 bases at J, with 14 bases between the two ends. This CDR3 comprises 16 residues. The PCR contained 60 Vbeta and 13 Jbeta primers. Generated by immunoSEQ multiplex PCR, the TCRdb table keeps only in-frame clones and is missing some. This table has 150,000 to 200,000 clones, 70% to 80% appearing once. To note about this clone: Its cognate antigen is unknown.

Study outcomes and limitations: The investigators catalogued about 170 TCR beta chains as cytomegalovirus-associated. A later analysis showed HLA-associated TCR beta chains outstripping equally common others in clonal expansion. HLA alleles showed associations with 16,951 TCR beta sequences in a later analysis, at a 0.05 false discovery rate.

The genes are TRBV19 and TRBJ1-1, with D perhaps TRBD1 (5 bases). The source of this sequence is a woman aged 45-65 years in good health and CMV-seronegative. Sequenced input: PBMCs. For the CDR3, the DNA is TGTGCCAGTAGTATTCAGGGAACCCTCATGAACACTGAAGCTTTCTTT. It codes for CASSIQGTLMNTEAFF.